Here is one T cell receptor beta chain with its context. The data were taken from a study of control samples from healthy donors and cancer patients. The CDR3 loop spans 14 amino acids. The trim removed 3 bases at V and 3 bases at J, leaving 3 bases unmatched. Germline-derived CDR1 and CDR2 are LGHNA and YNFKEQ. Produced via immunoSEQ multiplex PCR; TCRdb's table is partial and in-frame only. The data show 170,000 or so clones, with 90% to 95% seen just once and 1.2% to 1.5% held by the top ten. This clonotype originated in a woman younger than 30 in good health. The source material was blood. This rearrangement joins TRBV4-2 to TRBJ1-1; TRBD1 matches at 8 bases. The CDR3 protein is CASSHLTGDTEAFF. The CDR3 coding sequence is TGTGCCAGCAGCCATCTGACAGGGGACACTGAAGCTTTCTTT.